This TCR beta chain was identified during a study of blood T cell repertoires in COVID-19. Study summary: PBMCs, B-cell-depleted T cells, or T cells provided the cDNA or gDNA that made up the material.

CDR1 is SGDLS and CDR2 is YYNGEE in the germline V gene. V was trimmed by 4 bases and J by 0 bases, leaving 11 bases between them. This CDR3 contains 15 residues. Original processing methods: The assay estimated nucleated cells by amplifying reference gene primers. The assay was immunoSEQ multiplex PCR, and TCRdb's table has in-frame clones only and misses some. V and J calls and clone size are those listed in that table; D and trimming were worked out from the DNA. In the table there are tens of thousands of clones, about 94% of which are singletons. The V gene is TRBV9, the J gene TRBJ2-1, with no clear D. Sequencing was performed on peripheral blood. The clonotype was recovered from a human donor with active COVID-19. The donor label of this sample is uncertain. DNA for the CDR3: TGTGCCAGCAGCCCTACAGTAAGCTCCTACAATGAGCAGTTCTTC. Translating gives CASSPTVSSYNEQFF.